These T cell receptor beta chains were read from a single sample in a study of blood T cells in healthy people across ages. Each CDR3 protein is one row after TCRdb ran MiXCR on the 5' RACE reads. Of over a million distinct CDR3 sequences listed, under 30% were seen once; the top ten hold approximately 0.71%. In addition, the sample was reused for a study of T cells of mothers and their children.

Input material: blood. These receptors all come from a girl aged 2 to 9 in good health. CDR3s include the opening cysteine and the closing phenylalanine or tryptophan. The D gene is left open where the match is weak. Clone size, where shown, is once, few, many, or a class for clones that have expanded.

j_call v_call d_call clone_size cdr3_nt cdr3_aa
TRBJ1-3 TRBV12-3/TRBV12-4 - - TGTGCCAGTACAGGGTTGGCAGGGGGAAACACCATATATTTT CASTGLAGGNTIYF
TRBJ1-4 TRBV7-2 - few TGTGCCAGCAGCTACGCAGGGGTTAATGAAAAACTGTTTTTT CASSYAGVNEKLFF
TRBJ2-1 TRBV11-2 - few TGTGCCAGCAGCTTATTTCCGAGGGGGGAGGAGCAGTTCTTC CASSLFPRGEEQFF
TRBJ2-1 TRBV6-1 - - TGTGCCAGCAAGGAATGGGGGCCGAGCTCCTACAATGAGCAGTTCTTC CASKEWGPSSYNEQFF
TRBJ2-7 TRBV24-1 - few TGTGCCACCAGTAGTTCCGGAGCCTACGAGCAGTACTTC CATSSSGAYEQYF
TRBJ1-1 TRBV29-1 TRBD1 few TGCAGCGTTGAAGGACAGGGGGCCGATACTGAAGCTTTCTTT CSVEGQGADTEAFF
TRBJ1-4 TRBV5-1 - - TGCGCCAGCAGCTGGTCGGGGGCCCCTAATGAAAAACTGTTTTTT CASSWSGAPNEKLFF
TRBJ2-1 TRBV29-1 - few TGCAGCGCTGATGAGGGTGGGGCGCTTTACAATGAGCAGTTCTTC CSADEGGALYNEQFF
TRBJ2-7 TRBV28 - - TGTGCCAGCAGTTTATTCCCGGGACAAGCCTACGAGCAGTACTTC CASSLFPGQAYEQYF
TRBJ2-1 TRBV24-1 TRBD1 - TGTGCCACCAGTGACTTGACAGGGTTCAATGAGCAGTTCTTC CATSDLTGFNEQFF
TRBJ2-7 TRBV6-5 - many TGTGCCAGCAGTGGAAGGGGGGTCTACGAGCAGTACTTC CASSGRGVYEQYF
TRBJ2-3 TRBV7-7 TRBD1 - TGTGCTAGCAGCTTAGCCTACCAGGGGGCGATCCTGTCAGATACGCAGTATTTT CASSLAYQGAILSDTQYF
TRBJ2-1 TRBV6-5 - few TGTGCCAGCAGTTACTCTCAAGGGGTCGATGAGCAGTTCTTC CASSYSQGVDEQFF
TRBJ2-1 TRBV28 - - TGTGCCAGCAGTGGTCGTCAGGGGCCAGAAGGTGAGCAGTTCTTC CASSGRQGPEGEQFF
TRBJ2-7 TRBV29-1 - - TGCAGCGTCGCGCCCCCGTACGAGCAGTACTTC CSVAPPYEQYF
TRBJ2-3 TRBV7-9 - - TGTGCCAGCAGCTTAGCAGAGGGCGGTTTCACAGATACGCAGTATTTT CASSLAEGGFTDTQYF
TRBJ2-5 TRBV27 - - TGTGCCAGCAGTTCCCCCGACCAGTTCAGGGAGCAGTACTTC CASSSPDQFREQYF
TRBJ1-1 TRBV7-3 TRBD1 many TGTGCCAGCAGCCCGGGACAGGCGAACACTGAAGCTTTCTTT CASSPGQANTEAFF
TRBJ1-3 TRBV7-8 - few TGTGCCAGCAGCTCCAAATACGTCCGGGACATAGTCTCTGGAAACACCATATATTTT CASSSKYVRDIVSGNTIYF
TRBJ2-5 TRBV4-3 - - TGCGCCAGCAGCCAAGATCGGGGGGCCTTGGGGGTGGAGACCCAGTACTTC CASSQDRGALGVETQYF
TRBJ2-1 TRBV24-1 - - TGTGCCACCGAATCGAGGGTACGCTACAATGAGCAGTTCTTC CATESRVRYNEQFF
TRBJ1-1 TRBV29-1 TRBD1 - TGCAGCGCTCAGCCGGGACAGGGGAACACTGAAGCTTTCTTT CSAQPGQGNTEAFF
TRBJ1-4 TRBV28 - few TGTGCCAGCCGGGGAGCATTTAATGAAAAACTGTTTTTT CASRGAFNEKLFF
TRBJ1-2 TRBV20-1 - few TGCAGTGCTAGGGGGGGACGGTTCTATGGCTACACCTTC CSARGGRFYGYTF
TRBJ2-4 TRBV5-1 - - TGCGCCAGCAGCGGACAGAACATTCAGTACTTC CASSGQNIQYF
TRBJ1-5 TRBV28 TRBD1 - TGTGCCAGCAGCCCACGACAGGGGGTTGGCAATCAGCCCCAGCATTTT CASSPRQGVGNQPQHF
TRBJ1-5 TRBV12-3/TRBV12-4 - - TGTGCCAGCAGTCTCGGGAGGGGGGGCACTCAGCCCCAGCATTTT CASSLGRGGTQPQHF
TRBJ2-2 TRBV24-1 - few TGTGCCACCAGTGACAGAGGGGAGCTGTTTTTT CATSDRGELFF